Sequencing of this T cell receptor (beta chain) was carried out in a study of blood T cell repertoires in COVID-19. At the level of the study: Samples of COVID-19 (acute and convalescent) were obtained from the United States, Italy and Spain. Sources were T cells, B-cell-depleted T cells, or PBMCs; the material itself was cDNA or gDNA.

Germline CDR1 is MNHEY and CDR2 is SVGAGI. CDR3 length: 15 amino acids. V was cut by 0 bases and J by 4 bases, with 12 bases left in between. As processed by the authors: Quantification of nucleated cells was approximated via reference gene primer amplification. The protocol was immunoSEQ multiplex PCR, while the TCRdb copy is restricted to in-frame clones and leaves out a portion. The DNA gave D and trimming, while V, J and clone size come from that table. Among 97,000 or so clones listed, 90% were seen once. The TCR comes from a man aged 55 to 70 with acute or convalescent COVID-19. The chain couples TRBV6-5 to TRBJ1-2; perhaps TRBD1 as D (6 bases). Specimen: peripheral blood. CDR3 DNA sequence: TGTGCCAGCAGTTACTCCGGACAGATAGGCTATGGCTACACCTTC. It is translated as CASSYSGQIGYGYTF.